This T cell receptor beta chain stems from a study of PD-1 blockade in mismatch repair-deficient tumors. This clone was recorded only once. Its antigen is currently unknown. The method was immunoSEQ multiplex PCR; TCRdb's version includes in-frame clones alone and lacks a portion of them. The sample shows approximately 79,000 clones, more than 80% of them seen only once. Mismatch repair deficiency was confirmed in all patients, by PCR or immunohistochemistry. A few pembrolizumab responders had their TCRs sequenced. Findings and caveats of the study: Tumor-resident clones, often undetectable pretreatment in blood, expanded then contracted after pembrolizumab.

The V end was cut by 4 bases, the J end by 2 bases, with 16 bases between. There are 15 residues in the CDR3. CDR1 and CDR2 from the germline V gene are SGHRS and YFSETQ. This rearrangement joins TRBV5-1 to TRBJ2-7; D possibly corresponds to TRBD2 (6 bases). The sequenced sample was peripheral blood, obtained 44 weeks after starting pembrolizumab. The receptor was derived from an adult with mismatch repair-deficient cancer. In nucleotides, the CDR3 is TGCGCCAGCAGCCGGGGTGGGACTTCTACCTACGAGCAGTACTTC. Amino acid sequence: CASSRGGTSTYEQYF.